This T cell receptor beta chain was identified during a study of blood T cells in healthy people across ages. Study conclusions and caveats: Per million T cells, the diversity of TCR beta decreased roughly linearly as age advanced. Higher diversity and more naive CD4+ cells were features of long-lived donors, compared to aged donors.

CDR1 and CDR2 (germline): SQVTM, ANQGSEA. The CDR3 totals 12 residues. The V end lost 4 bases, the J end lost 8 bases, and 12 bases lay between the germline ends. This clonotype was observed a few times. As yet, its antigen is unknown. Next came a second PCR, run for about 7 to 11 cycles, which used a sample-barcoded 5' primer along with a J-beta primer mix. TCRdb analysed the 5' RACE reads with MiXCR anew, one entry per CDR3 protein. This table holds about 1.4 million distinct CDR3 sequences, roughly 59% found once. All donors came from Russia, were Caucasian and healthy, and spanned ages about 6 to 100. Per-sample yields of isolated PBMCs were at least 6 million.

This receptor was identified in a man between 18 and 29 years old in good health. The chain has TRBV29-1 and TRBJ2-1; D is tentatively TRBD1 or TRBD2 (6 bases each). The source material was blood. The CDR3 here is CSVVPGGDEQFF. Here the CDR3 DNA reads TGCAGCGTTGTCCCCGGGGGCGATGAGCAGTTCTTC.